The 13 T cell receptor beta chains reported below all come from one sample, sequenced in a study of blood T cell repertoires in COVID-19. Data came from immunoSEQ multiplex PCR; TCRdb stores just in-frame clones and leaves some out. The sample records approximately 200,000 clones, 80% to 90% being singletons. Sequencing was carried out using peripheral blood. These receptor sequences come from a man younger than 35 with active or convalescent COVID-19.

The rearrangement joins TRBV7-9 to TRBJ2-1; 10 bases fit TRBD1. This CDR3 contains 17 residues. J gave up 6 bases and V 1 base, and 9 bases lay outside the gene matches. Germline V gives CDR1 SEHNR, CDR2 FQNEAQ (reference sequence). The CDR3 DNA sequence: TGTGCCAGCAGCTTAGGTGGAGGGGACAGGGGTGGCAATGAGCAGTTCTTC. Translation: CASSLGGGDRGGNEQFF.

The genes are TRBV12-3 or TRBV12-4 and TRBJ1-2, with 8 bases fitting TRBD1. Germline trimming cut 5 bases from V and 4 bases from J; bases unmatched to any gene: 3. This CDR3 spans 13 amino acids. CDR3: CASSPGQAYGYTF. The CDR3 coding sequence is TGTGCCAGCAGTCCGGGACAGGCCTATGGCTACACCTTC.

The chain has TRBV11-2 and TRBJ1-5; D is unresolved. With 1 base removed from V and 1 base from J, the gap between germline ends came to 8 bases. Germline CDR1 SGHAT, CDR2 FQNNGV. This CDR3 is built from 15 residues. The CDR3 spells CASSLGARSNQPQHF. DNA for the CDR3: TGTGCCAGCAGCTTAGGTGCCAGGAGCAATCAGCCCCAGCATTTT.

The chain uses TRBV19 and TRBJ2-5, with TRBD2 identical over 8 bases. The junction had 18 bases not matched to a gene; V was cut back by 4 bases and J by 2 bases. Germline values: CDR1 LNHDA, CDR2 SQIVND (reference sequence). The CDR3 totals 19 residues. This CDR3 reads CASSNIRSREGPGQETQYF. The CDR3 nucleotides are TGTGCCAGTAGTAATATAAGGTCCCGGGAGGGCCCGGGGCAAGAGACCCAGTACTTC.

CDR3 nucleotides: TGTGCCAGCAGTTCCTCGTGGGGTGGAGGAGGCTACACCTTC. This translates into CASSSSWGGGGYTF. The chain combines TRBV28 with TRBJ1-2, with D unresolved. There are 14 residues in the CDR3. Germline values: CDR1 MDHEN, CDR2 SYDVKM. Trimming removed 4 bases from V and 8 bases from J, with 17 bases in between.

The rearrangement links TRBV7-2 to TRBJ2-2; D is possibly TRBD1 (6 bases). The CDR3 spans 12 residues. Looked up from germline, CDR1 is SGHTA and CDR2 is FQGNSA. Deletions cut 11 bases from V and 5 bases from J, with 12 bases between. CDR3 nucleotide sequence: TGTGCCGGATACAGGGAGACCGGGGAGCTGTTTTTT. Amino acid sequence: CAGYRETGELFF.

The chain uses TRBV6-5 and TRBJ1-3; 8 positions match TRBD1. V dropped 6 bases and J dropped 0; count of bases not matched to a gene: 4. The V gene's germline CDR1 is MNHEY and CDR2 SVGAGI. This CDR3 region has 15 residues. The CDR3, as DNA: TGTGCCAGCAGCGGACAGGGACTCTCTGGAAACACCATATATTTT. It specifies CASSGQGLSGNTIYF.

This clone was counted a single time. V usage is TRBV28 and J usage is TRBJ1-2; 8 nucleotides align to TRBD1. CDR1 and CDR2 from the germline V gene are MDHEN and SYDVKM. The CDR3 is 13 residues long. J lost 7 bases, V lost 5 bases, and 6 bases had no gene match. CDR3 sequence (DNA): TGTGCCAGCAGTCGGGGCAGGGGGCTTGGCTACACCTTC. It specifies CASSRGRGLGYTF.

The chain recombines TRBV5-6 with TRBJ2-1, with TRBD1 matching over 7 bases. Germline lookup yields CDR1 SGHDT and CDR2 YYEEEE. J was trimmed by 6 bases and V by 0 bases; bases with no gene match: 6. This CDR3 comprises 15 residues. The CDR3 region is CASSLGMNRGNEQFF. The CDR3 DNA follows: TGTGCCAGCAGCTTGGGAATGAACAGGGGCAATGAGCAGTTCTTC.

This rearrangement joins TRBV15 to TRBJ2-5; 10 bases fit TRBD1. This CDR3 is built from 16 residues. V trimming: 5 bases; J trimming: 2 bases; junction bases outside the gene matches: 8. CDR1 and CDR2 (germline): LNHNV, YYDKDF (reference sequence). CDR3 DNA: TGTGCCACCAGCCCATCCAGGACAGGGGGTCAAGAGACCCAGTACTTC. Its protein is CATSPSRTGGQETQYF.

This clone was detected once. The V call is TRBV5-1, the J call TRBJ2-5; possible D gene TRBD2, 5 bases. The V end lost 0 bases, the J end lost 5 bases, and 11 bases lay between the germline ends. Germline CDR1 reads SGHRS; CDR2 reads YFSETQ. This CDR3 contains 14 residues. The CDR3 sequence is CASSLGGSGETQYF. CDR3 bases: TGCGCCAGCAGCTTGGGCGGATCGGGGGAGACCCAGTACTTC.

This clone was recorded many times. The rearrangement links TRBV6-5 to TRBJ2-2; a possible D gene is TRBD1 (6 bases). V lost 2 bases, J lost 6 bases, and 7 bases lay in between. The germline V gene encodes CDR1 MNHEY and CDR2 SVGAGI. The CDR3 runs to 13 residues. CDR3 nucleotides: TGTGCCAGCAGTTACGAGGGGGCCGGGGAGCTGTTTTTT. As protein: CASSYEGAGELFF.

The chain links TRBV7-9 to TRBJ2-1; D might be TRBD1 (6 bases). This CDR3 region has 13 residues. Per germline, CDR1 SEHNR and CDR2 FQNEAQ (reference sequence). V lost 4 bases and J 9 bases, leaving 13 bases between the germline ends. CDR3 in DNA: TGTGCCAGCAGCTCACAGGGAAGGGGTGAGCAGTTCTTC. Translating it yields CASSSQGRGEQFF.